Included here is one TCR beta chain sequence, with context. As yet, its antigen is unknown. Assay: immunoSEQ multiplex PCR; the TCRdb copy retains only in-frame clones and omits some. Of about 140,000 clones listed, roughly 90% are singletons. The sample comes from a study of T cell responses to AZD1222 COVID-19 vaccine. Study-level findings and limits: Just a handful of people given AZD1222 tested seropositive at baseline. Samples come after the peak T cell response, not at day 14.

Sequencing was performed on peripheral blood, taken on day 0 of AZD1222 vaccination. The TCR sequence derives from an adult in good health.

CDR3 sequence (DNA): TGCGCCAGCAGCTCAAATCAGGGCGTGGGGCAGTACTTC. As protein: CASSSNQGVGQYF. The chain couples TRBV5-1 to TRBJ2-7, with a tentative D call TRBD1 (5 bases). Trimming cost V 3 bases and J 9 bases, with 16 bases left between them. The CDR3 contains 13 residues. Germline CDR1 reads SGHRS; CDR2 reads YFSETQ.